What follows are 15 T cell receptor beta chains derived from one specimen sequenced in a study of immune reconstitution after stem cell transplant in scleroderma. TCRdb reprocessed the RT-PCR reads via MiXCR and lists one record per CDR3 protein. The data hold more than 4,500 distinct CDR3 sequences, with 8.5% observed a single time. Sampling was done before or after autologous hematopoietic stem cell transplantation (not recorded which). The receptors stem from a male donor with systemic sclerosis.

This clonotype was observed a handful of times. V gene TRBV6-5 combines with J gene TRBJ2-1; 9 nucleotides agree with TRBD1. Germline trimming cut 2 bases from V and 4 bases from J; bases unmatched to any gene: 3. Germline V gene data show CDR1 as MNHEY and CDR2 as SVGAGI. The CDR3 loop spans 15 amino acids. CDR3 loop: CASSYRDREYNEQFF. In DNA, the CDR3 is TGTGCCAGCAGTTACCGGGACAGGGAGTACAATGAGCAGTTCTTC.

This clonotype came up a few times. The CDR3 region is CSVAPGLADNEQFF. Written as DNA, the CDR3 is TGCAGCGTTGCTCCGGGACTAGCTGACAATGAGCAGTTCTTC. The chain couples TRBV29-1 to TRBJ2-1, with TRBD2 identical over 9 bases. CDR1 and CDR2 (germline): SQVTM, ANQGSEA. CDR3 length: 14 amino acids. V shed 4 bases and J 5 bases; nucleotides not matched to a gene: 6.

Relative to its sample, this clonotype is medium-sized. The J gene is TRBJ1-2, the V gene TRBV9; D ambiguous. CDR1 and CDR2 from the germline V gene are SGDLS and YYNGEE. The V and J ends lost 3 bases and 5 bases respectively, with 14 bases between them. The CDR3 sequence is 14 residues long. The CDR3, as DNA: TGTGCCAGCAGCGCGACAAAGGGCCCATATGGCTACACCTTC. Its translation: CASSATKGPYGYTF.

About this clonotype: This may arise from a read error, as a much more abundant clone is one base away. This rearrangement joins TRBV6-6 to TRBJ2-7; D is undetermined. Germline CDR1 MNHNY, CDR2 SVGAGI (reference sequence). The CDR3 loop spans 10 amino acids. CDR3 in amino acids: CAGSPNEQYF. In DNA, the CDR3 is TGTGCCGGCAGCCCCAACGAGCAGTACTTC.

The V and J genes are TRBV28 and TRBJ2-5; D not certain. Germline V gene lookup returns CDR1 MDHEN and CDR2 SYDVKM. Trimming took off 8 bases at V and 1 base at J, with 11 bases between the two ends. The CDR3 sequence is 13 residues long. In nucleotides, the CDR3 is TGTGCCAGCGGGAAGGGCGGCCAAGAGACCCAGTACTTC. Residues: CASGKGGQETQYF.

This chain uses TRBV5-1 with TRBJ2-1; 12 nucleotides align to TRBD2. The CDR3 consists of 16 residues. The germline gives CDR1 SGHRS, CDR2 YFSETQ. V gave up 1 base and J gave up 4 bases; unmatched junction bases: 3. In DNA form, the CDR3 reads TGCGCCAGCAGCTTGACGACTAGCGGGAGATACAATGAGCAGTTCTTC. Its translation is CASSLTTSGRYNEQFF. The complete variable domain, with remaining parts taken from reference TRBV5-1 and TRBJ2-1, reads KAGVTQTPRYLIKTRGQQVTLSCSPISGHRSVSWYQQTPGQGLQFLFEYFSETQRNKGNFPGRFSGRQFSNSRSEMNVSTLELGDSALYLCASSLTTSGRYNEQFFGPGTRLTVL.

The CDR3 coding sequence is TGTGCCAGTAGAGCCGGGACTAGTAGCACCGGGGAGCTGTTTTTT. Translated: CASRAGTSSTGELFF. V usage is TRBV19 and J usage is TRBJ2-2; TRBD2 matches 8 bases. V shed 6 bases, J shed 4 bases, and the junction held 7 bases outside the gene matches. The CDR3 is made up of 15 amino acids. From germline, CDR1 is LNHDA and CDR2 SQIVND (reference sequence).

This clonotype came up a few times. V usage is TRBV2 and J usage is TRBJ1-6; maybe TRBD1 (5 bases). V lost 8 bases and J lost 8, with 16 bases in between. The CDR3 has 14 amino acids. Germline values: CDR1 SNHLY, CDR2 FYNNEI. The CDR3 DNA is TGTGCCAGCCTCTCGGGGGGATATGATTCACCCCTCCACTTT. Encoded protein: CASLSGGYDSPLHF.

The chain uses TRBV29-1 and TRBJ2-3; D is unresolved. V dropped 0 bases and J dropped 6 bases, with 4 bases sitting between them. The CDR3 totals 11 residues. Germline-derived CDR1 and CDR2 are SQVTM and ANQGSEA. The CDR3 loop reads CSVEEGDTQYF. The DNA of the CDR3 is TGCAGCGTTGAAGAGGGGGATACGCAGTATTTT.

This clonotype has more than one count but fewer than ten. This chain connects TRBV12-3 or TRBV12-4 to TRBJ2-2; a possible D gene is TRBD1 (5 bases). V was pared by 6 bases and J by 6 bases, with 11 bases between. The CDR3 contains 13 residues. CDR3 protein: CASRGQAAGELFF. The DNA for the CDR3 is TGTGCCAGCAGGGGGCAAGCTGCCGGGGAGCTGTTTTTT.

In nucleotides, the CDR3 is TGCGCCAGCAGCTTGTCGGGGCTTGAACAGTTCTTC. Encoded protein: CASSLSGLEQFF. This chain joins TRBV5-1 and TRBJ2-1; D is perhaps TRBD1 or TRBD2 (5 bases each). Trimming removed 1 base from V and 13 bases from J, with 12 bases in between. CDR3 length: 12 amino acids. Germline V gives CDR1 SGHRS, CDR2 YFSETQ.

This clonotype has only a few counts. The gene calls are TRBV7-2 and TRBJ1-3; possible D gene TRBD1, 6 bases. Per the germline V gene, CDR1 is SGHTA and CDR2 is FQGNSA. The V end lost 8 bases, the J end lost 0 bases, and 23 bases lay between the germline ends. This CDR3 spans 18 amino acids. The CDR3 DNA follows: TGTGCCAGCCCGCCGACAGGATCTTACTTCTCCTCTGGAAACACCATATATTTT. This sequence encodes CASPPTGSYFSSGNTIYF.

This clonotype has a handful of counts. The CDR3: CSALGGQGFYEQYF. DNA of the CDR3: TGCAGCGCCCTGGGGGGACAGGGCTTTTACGAGCAGTACTTC. The chain is built from TRBV29-1 and TRBJ2-7, with 9 bases identical to TRBD1. The germline CDR1 and CDR2 sequences are SQVTM and ANQGSEA. V trimming: 7 bases; J trimming: 4 bases; junction bases outside the gene matches: 11. This CDR3 has 14 residues.

The V call is TRBV5-1, the J call TRBJ2-7, with 9 bases matching TRBD1. V shed 0 bases, J shed 3 bases, and the junction held 10 bases outside the gene matches. The CDR3 contains 17 residues. Germline loops: CDR1 SGHRS, CDR2 YFSETQ. CDR3 in amino acids: CASSLDRLRTGDYEQYF. CDR3 DNA: TGCGCCAGCAGCTTGGATCGTCTTAGGACAGGGGACTACGAGCAGTACTTC.

This clonotype was counted a few times. This rearrangement joins TRBV29-1 to TRBJ2-1, with TRBD2 identical over 8 bases. Per the germline V gene, CDR1 is SQVTM and CDR2 is ANQGSEA. The CDR3 loop spans 11 amino acids. V was pared by 6 bases and J by 6 bases, with 1 base of the junction left unmatched. The CDR3 DNA reads TGCAGCGTAGCGGGAGTCAATGAGCAGTTCTTC. Translation: CSVAGVNEQFF.